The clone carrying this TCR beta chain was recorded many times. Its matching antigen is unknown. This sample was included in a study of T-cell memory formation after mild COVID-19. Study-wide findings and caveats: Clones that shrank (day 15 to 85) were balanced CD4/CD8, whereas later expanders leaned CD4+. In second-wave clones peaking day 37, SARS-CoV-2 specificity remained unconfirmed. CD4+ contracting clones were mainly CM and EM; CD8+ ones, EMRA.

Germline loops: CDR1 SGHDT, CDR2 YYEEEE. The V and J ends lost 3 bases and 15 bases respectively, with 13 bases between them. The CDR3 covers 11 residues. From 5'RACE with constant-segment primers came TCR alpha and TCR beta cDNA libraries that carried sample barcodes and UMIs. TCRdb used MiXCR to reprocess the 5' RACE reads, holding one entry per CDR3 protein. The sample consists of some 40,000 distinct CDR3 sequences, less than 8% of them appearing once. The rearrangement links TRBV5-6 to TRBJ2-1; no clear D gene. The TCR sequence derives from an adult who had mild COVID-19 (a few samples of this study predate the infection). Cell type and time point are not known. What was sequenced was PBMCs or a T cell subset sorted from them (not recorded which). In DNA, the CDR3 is TGTGCCAGCAGCTCCTACAATGAGTGGTTCTTC. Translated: CASSSYNEWFF.